Listed here are 25 T cell receptor beta chains from one sample, sequenced in a study of CD8 T cells in Susac syndrome. The RNA input was about 0.5 to 1 ug, and it was reverse transcribed with random hexamers. Using its own MiXCR run on the immunoSEQ multiplex PCR reads, TCRdb lists one record per CDR3 protein. The table has roughly 120,000 distinct CDR3 sequences, about 92% seen once. Sequencing was performed on CD4+ T cells from PBMCs. All receptors derive from a human donor with multiple sclerosis.

J is TRBJ2-1 and V is TRBV3-1; 8 nucleotides agree with TRBD2. Germline CDR1 is LGHDT and CDR2 is YNNKEL (reference sequence). V lost 3 bases to trimming and J lost 6 bases; unmatched junction nucleotides: 10. The CDR3 loop spans 16 amino acids. The DNA of the CDR3 is TGTGCCAGCAGCCACCCCTCCCGGGGGGGTCGCAATGAGCAGTTCTTC. It translates to CASSHPSRGGRNEQFF.

CDR3 region: CASSLAGGAITEAFF. CDR3 DNA sequence: TGTGCCAGCAGCTTGGCGGGGGGCGCTATCACTGAAGCTTTCTTT. The chain uses TRBV5-4 and TRBJ1-1; perhaps TRBD1 as D (6 bases). Germline CDR1 and CDR2: SGHNT and YYREEE (reference sequence). The CDR3 runs 15 residues. V lost 0 bases and J lost 4, with 13 bases in between.

The chain uses TRBV12-3 or TRBV12-4 and TRBJ1-1, with TRBD1 identical over 10 bases. The CDR3 has 13 amino acids. V shed 5 bases, J shed 9 bases, and the junction held 6 bases outside the gene matches. CDR3 sequence (DNA): TGTGCCAGCAGTGACCGGGACAGGGGTAAAGCTTTCTTT. It codes for CASSDRDRGKAFF.

J is TRBJ1-3 and V is TRBV18, with unresolved D. V was shortened by 1 base and J by 0 bases, with 13 bases between the two germline ends. Germline CDR1 is KGHSH and CDR2 is LQKENI. The CDR3 runs 17 residues. The CDR3 spells CASSPLVDGISGNTIYF. The CDR3, as DNA: TGTGCCAGCTCACCACTTGTAGACGGGATCTCTGGAAACACCATATATTTT.

This sequence joins TRBV2 and TRBJ1-1; D not certain. V was shortened by 5 bases and J by 0 bases, with 10 bases between the two germline ends. Germline lookup yields CDR1 SNHLY and CDR2 FYNNEI. The CDR3 loop spans 14 amino acids. CDR3 in amino acids: CASSPTAVNTEAFF. DNA of the CDR3: TGTGCCAGCAGTCCCACGGCAGTGAACACTGAAGCTTTCTTT.

CDR3 nucleotide sequence: TGTGCCAGCAGGGAGGCTGGTGCCTATGGCTACACCTTC. This sequence encodes CASREAGAYGYTF. The chain has TRBV6-5 and TRBJ1-2; no clear D. The CDR3 is made up of 13 amino acids. Between the trimmed V and J ends, which lost 6 bases and 4 bases, there was a span of 12 bases. CDR1 MNHEY and CDR2 SVGAGI come from the germline V gene.

This rearrangement joins TRBV20-1 to TRBJ1-2; D remains unclear. Germline values: CDR1 DFQATT, CDR2 SNEGSKA (reference sequence). The V end was cut by 0 bases, the J end by 7 bases, with 15 bases between. The CDR3 is 14 residues long. The CDR3: CSARDLGQVRGYTF. In DNA, the CDR3 is TGCAGTGCTAGAGATCTGGGTCAGGTGCGTGGCTACACCTTC.

J is TRBJ2-7 and V is TRBV5-1; tentative D call: TRBD2 (5 bases). CDR3 size: 15 residues. Per germline, CDR1 SGHRS and CDR2 YFSETQ. Trimming took off 3 bases at V and 1 base at J, with 14 bases between the two ends. Here the CDR3 reads CASSSIRGGSYEQYF. For the CDR3, the DNA is TGCGCCAGCAGCTCCATCCGAGGAGGTTCCTACGAGCAGTACTTC.

The chain has TRBV12-3 or TRBV12-4 and TRBJ1-2, with 8 positions matching TRBD1. This CDR3 contains 15 residues. V lost 4 bases, J lost 5 bases, and 9 bases stayed unmatched. The CDR3 region is CASSSTDRGSYGYTF. CDR3 nucleotide sequence: TGTGCCAGCAGTTCGACCGACAGGGGAAGTTATGGCTACACCTTC.

V is TRBV28 and J is TRBJ2-2; D is perhaps TRBD1 (6 bases). V shed 7 bases and J shed 2 bases, with 11 bases lying between them. Germline V lookup: CDR1 MDHEN, CDR2 SYDVKM. This CDR3 region has 14 residues. Here the CDR3 reads CASTETGNTGELFF. CDR3 nucleotides: TGTGCCAGCACGGAGACAGGAAACACCGGGGAGCTGTTTTTT.

V is TRBV18 and J is TRBJ2-5, with 11 positions matching TRBD2. CDR1 and CDR2 from the germline V gene are KGHSH and LQKENI. The CDR3 is made up of 17 amino acids. The V gene end was trimmed by 4 bases and the J gene end by 2 bases; junction bases not matched to a gene: 9. CDR3 amino acids: CASSLNTGLAEQETQYF. CDR3 in DNA: TGTGCCAGCTCACTTAACACGGGACTAGCGGAACAAGAGACCCAGTACTTC.

The chain has TRBV2 and TRBJ1-2, with 7 nucleotides matching TRBD1. This CDR3 region has 13 residues. The junction had 5 bases not matched to a gene; V was cut back by 3 bases and J by 7 bases. Germline CDR1 is SNHLY and CDR2 is FYNNEI. Here the CDR3 reads CASSETGTGGYTF. CDR3 DNA: TGTGCCAGCAGTGAGACAGGGACTGGTGGCTACACCTTC.

The chain combines TRBV7-2 with TRBJ1-2; 8 nucleotides match TRBD1. The germline V gene has CDR1 SGHTA and CDR2 FQGNSA. The CDR3 sequence is 13 residues long. The V gene end was trimmed by 2 bases and the J gene end by 13 bases; junction bases not matched to a gene: 9. CDR3: CASSLIRGQETTF. The CDR3 nucleotides read TGTGCCAGCAGCTTAATTAGGGGACAGGAGACCACCTTC.

This chain uses TRBV5-1 with TRBJ2-3; D possibly corresponds to TRBD2 (5 bases). This CDR3 has 14 amino acids. V dropped 0 bases and J dropped 3 bases, with 8 bases sitting between them. The germline V gene encodes CDR1 SGHRS and CDR2 YFSETQ. This CDR3 reads CASSLALDTDTQYF. The CDR3 bases are TGCGCCAGCAGCTTGGCACTAGATACAGATACGCAGTATTTT.

The V and J genes are TRBV6-2 or TRBV6-3 and TRBJ2-7, with 8 bases lining up with TRBD2. Germline V gives CDR1 MNHEY, CDR2 SVGEGT. J lost 5 bases, V lost 7 bases, and 7 bases had no gene match. CDR3 size: 13 residues. The CDR3 loop reads CASKNGGANEQYF. For the CDR3, the DNA is TGTGCCAGCAAAAACGGGGGGGCCAACGAGCAGTACTTC.

V and J are TRBV2 and TRBJ2-3; TRBD2 agrees at 10 bases. CDR3 length: 15 residues. The V gene end was trimmed by 8 bases and the J gene end by 5 bases; junction bases not matched to a gene: 10. From germline, CDR1 is SNHLY and CDR2 FYNNEI. This chain's CDR3 is CASSPSGGARDTQYF. The DNA for the CDR3 is TGTGCCAGCTCCCCCAGCGGGGGGGCTCGAGATACGCAGTATTTT.

The J gene is TRBJ1-2, the V gene TRBV7-2; D is undetermined. The germline V and J ends were trimmed by 10 bases and 7 bases, with 13 bases remaining between them. The V gene's germline CDR1 is SGHTA and CDR2 FQGNSA. The CDR3 length is 11 residues. Here the CDR3 DNA reads TGTGCCATCCCTGTTGAACTTGGCTACACCTTC. This encodes CAIPVELGYTF.

The gene calls are TRBV19 and TRBJ1-2, with a tentative D call TRBD1 (5 bases). Per germline, CDR1 LNHDA and CDR2 SQIVND (reference sequence). V lost 7 bases to trimming and J lost 4 bases, with 16 bases between them. This CDR3 has 14 amino acids. For the CDR3, the DNA is TGTGCCAGTAACCCGGCGTCAGGGCGCTATGGCTACACCTTC. Protein sequence: CASNPASGRYGYTF.

This rearrangement joins TRBV11-2 to TRBJ1-2; TRBD1 aligns across 8 bases. The CDR3 sequence is 14 residues long. Per the germline V gene, CDR1 is SGHAT and CDR2 is FQNNGV. V was clipped by 5 bases and J by 4 bases; unmatched bases: 6. For the CDR3, the DNA is TGTGCCAGCAGCCCCGACAGGGGAGGCTATGGCTACACCTTC. Translating it yields CASSPDRGGYGYTF.

J is TRBJ2-1 and V is TRBV12-3 or TRBV12-4, with D perhaps assigned TRBD1 or TRBD2 (6 bases each). This CDR3 contains 15 residues. V was cut by 3 bases and J by 4 bases, with 13 bases left in between. CDR3: CASSFGGTSYNEQFF. The CDR3 DNA is TGTGCCAGCAGTTTCGGGGGCACATCATACAATGAGCAGTTCTTC.

The genes are TRBV6-5 and TRBJ1-2; D is uncertain. Germline V gives CDR1 MNHEY, CDR2 SVGAGI. V was pared by 0 bases and J by 7 bases, with 9 bases between. The CDR3 is made up of 13 amino acids. The CDR3 sequence: CASSYSSAGGYTF. The CDR3 DNA follows: TGTGCCAGCAGTTACTCGTCCGCCGGTGGCTACACCTTC.

The J gene is TRBJ2-7, the V gene TRBV23-1; the D gene is possibly TRBD1 (6 bases). TRBV23-1 is annotated as an ORF whose role is uncertain. V was clipped by 4 bases and J by 2 bases, with 15 bases between them. This CDR3 contains 15 residues. This chain's CDR3 is CASSRRTEKPYEQYF. CDR3 DNA sequence: TGCGCCAGCAGTCGTAGGACAGAAAAACCCTACGAGCAGTACTTC.

The chain joins TRBV18 to TRBJ2-7, with TRBD2 matching over 9 bases. CDR3 length equals 15 residues. Germline CDR1 is KGHSH and CDR2 is LQKENI. V was clipped by 4 bases and J by 0 bases; unmatched bases: 4. Written as DNA, the CDR3 is TGTGCCAGCTCACGGGGGGGACTAGCCTCCTACGAGCAGTACTTC. It codes for CASSRGGLASYEQYF.

V is TRBV29-1 and J is TRBJ2-1, with D tentatively TRBD2 (7 bases). Trimming took off 5 bases at V and 10 bases at J, with 15 bases between the two ends. CDR1 is SQVTM, CDR2 ANQGSEA, per germline. This CDR3 has 12 amino acids. CDR3: CSVLRGAREQFF. The CDR3 nucleotides are TGCAGCGTTCTACGGGGGGCTAGGGAGCAGTTCTTC.

The chain carries TRBV29-1 and TRBJ2-7, with D unclear. CDR1 and CDR2 (germline): SQVTM, ANQGSEA. The CDR3 covers 13 residues. V was clipped by 4 bases and J by 0 bases, with 10 bases between them. In DNA, the CDR3 is TGCAGCGTTGTCGTGAGGCCCTCCTACGAGCAGTACTTC. Protein sequence: CSVVVRPSYEQYF.